The 25 T cell receptor beta chains reported below all come from one sample, sequenced in a study of OX40 agonist ivuxolimab in advanced cancers. Generated by immunoSEQ multiplex PCR, the TCRdb table keeps only in-frame clones and is missing some. The data show around 99,000 clones, roughly 89% seen once. Sequenced here: CD4+ or CD8+ T cells sorted from blood, sampled in a trial of the OX40 agonist ivuxolimab. The receptor set was obtained from an adult with an advanced solid tumor such as melanoma, head and neck, liver or kidney cancer.

The chain couples TRBV6-6 to TRBJ1-1; D call uncertain. This CDR3 contains 14 residues. Germline V gene lookup returns CDR1 MNHNY and CDR2 SVGAGI (reference sequence). V lost 6 bases and J lost 4, with 15 bases in between. DNA of the CDR3: TGTGCCAGCAGGCGACTCATGGAGGGCACTGAAGCTTTCTTT. Its translation: CASRRLMEGTEAFF.

This clone was detected a few times. The V gene is TRBV29-1, the J gene TRBJ2-7, with D unresolved. This CDR3 contains 11 residues. Per the germline V gene, CDR1 is SQVTM and CDR2 is ANQGSEA. V was clipped by 4 bases and J by 4 bases, with 8 bases between them. In DNA, the CDR3 is TGCAGCGTTGTCGAAGTATACGAGCAGTACTTC. This sequence encodes CSVVEVYEQYF.

The chain uses TRBV28 and TRBJ2-7; weak D call: TRBD1 (6 bases). The CDR3 consists of 13 residues. Germline assignment: CDR1 MDHEN and CDR2 SYDVKM. Between the trimmed V and J ends, which lost 6 bases and 2 bases, there was a span of 11 bases. The CDR3 sequence is CASSWTVPYEQYF. The CDR3 DNA reads as TGTGCCAGCAGCTGGACAGTCCCCTACGAGCAGTACTTC.

This chain joins TRBV5-1 and TRBJ1-4; D is unresolved. The V end was cut by 0 bases, the J end by 7 bases, with 16 bases between. Germline V CDR1 and CDR2: SGHRS, YFSETQ. There are 16 residues in the CDR3. This chain's CDR3 is CASSLAVGGLREKLFF. In nucleotides, the CDR3 is TGCGCCAGCAGCTTGGCCGTTGGAGGGTTGCGTGAAAAACTGTTTTTT.

Only a few counts were recorded for this clone. The V call is TRBV19, the J call TRBJ1-2; the D gene is possibly TRBD1 (6 bases). There are 13 residues in the CDR3. Germline V gene sequence: CDR1 LNHDA, CDR2 SQIVND (reference sequence). V shed 9 bases and J shed 4 bases, with 15 bases lying between them. DNA for the CDR3: TGTGCCAGCAGGGGTCAGCCTTCCTATGGCTACACCTTC. Its translation: CASRGQPSYGYTF.

The chain recombines TRBV2 with TRBJ2-7; D call uncertain. Germline V gives CDR1 SNHLY, CDR2 FYNNEI. This CDR3 has 13 amino acids. V lost 7 bases and J lost 1, with 11 bases in between. The CDR3 region has the DNA TGTGCCAGCACGGTCAGCCCGTCCTACGAGCAGTACTTC. Its translation is CASTVSPSYEQYF.

The chain recombines TRBV11-2 with TRBJ2-1; 8 bases match TRBD2. In germline, CDR1 is SGHAT, CDR2 FQNNGV. Trimming at V came to 8 bases and at J to 3 bases, leaving 12 bases not matched to a gene. The CDR3 sequence is 16 residues long. The DNA for the CDR3 is TGTGCCAGCCGTCCCCCAGGGACTAGTGTCTACAATGAGCAGTTCTTC. It specifies CASRPPGTSVYNEQFF.

The J gene is TRBJ2-3, the V gene TRBV6-1, with D unclear. CDR1 and CDR2 from the germline V gene are MNHNS and SASEGT. Deletions cut 0 bases from V and 7 bases from J, with 8 bases between. The CDR3 is 13 amino acids. The chain's CDR3 is CASSEAPHNTQYF. In DNA, the CDR3 is TGTGCCAGCAGTGAAGCGCCACATAATACGCAGTATTTT.

Written as DNA, the CDR3 is TGTGCCAGCAGCTTGGTGAGGGGGCGGAACACTGAAGCTTTCTTT. It translates to CASSLVRGRNTEAFF. The V and J genes are TRBV5-8 and TRBJ1-1; 7 bases line up with TRBD1. CDR1 is SGHTS and CDR2 is YDEGEE in the germline V gene. This CDR3 has 15 amino acids. The V segment lost 0 bases and the J segment 1 base; nucleotides outside the gene matches: 3.

This clone was seen once. The chain carries TRBV5-1 and TRBJ2-5; D is undetermined. Germline loops: CDR1 SGHRS, CDR2 YFSETQ. The CDR3 spans 15 residues. The germline V and J ends were trimmed by 1 base and 1 base, with 11 bases remaining between them. The DNA of the CDR3 is TGCGCCAGCAGCTTGAGCGCCCAACTCCAAGAGACCCAGTACTTC. This codes for CASSLSAQLQETQYF.

The chain joins TRBV28 to TRBJ1-2, with no clear D. This CDR3 region has 14 residues. Trimming took off 7 bases at V and 2 bases at J, with 14 bases between the two ends. Germline V gene data show CDR1 as MDHEN and CDR2 as SYDVKM. The CDR3 region has the DNA TGTGCCAGCAAATTCCCAGCGCGGAACTATGGCTACACCTTC. Its protein is CASKFPARNYGYTF.

The count of this clone is one. The V call is TRBV5-1, the J call TRBJ1-1, with 7 bases identical to TRBD1. CDR3 size: 13 residues. Germline V lookup: CDR1 SGHRS, CDR2 YFSETQ. The J segment lost 6 bases and the V segment lost 4 bases, leaving 6 bases of the junction unmatched. The CDR3 is CASSLDRDAEAFF. The CDR3 DNA reads as TGCGCCAGCAGCCTTGACAGGGACGCTGAAGCTTTCTTT.

The chain couples TRBV30 to TRBJ1-6; D gene ambiguous. The CDR3 is made up of 18 amino acids. Trimming removed 0 bases from V and 6 bases from J, with 21 bases in between. Per the germline V gene, CDR1 is GTSNPN and CDR2 is SVGIG (reference sequence). The CDR3 here is CAWSVYIGTGERNSPLHF. The CDR3 DNA is TGTGCCTGGAGTGTTTATATCGGTACGGGCGAACGTAATTCACCCCTCCACTTT.

The chain employs TRBV25-1 and TRBJ2-3; D uncertain. This CDR3 region has 13 residues. The germline V gene has CDR1 MGHDK and CDR2 SYGVNS. The germline V and J ends were trimmed by 3 bases and 0 bases, with 4 bases remaining between them. CDR3 sequence: CASSDLSTDTQYF. Here the CDR3 DNA reads TGTGCCAGCAGTGACCTTAGCACAGATACGCAGTATTTT.

This sequence joins TRBV6-5 and TRBJ1-6; D may be TRBD1 (5 bases). The CDR3 is 15 amino acids. The V end lost 2 bases, the J end lost 9 bases, and 14 bases lay between the germline ends. Germline V gene lookup returns CDR1 MNHEY and CDR2 SVGAGI. The CDR3 bases are TGTGCCAGCAGTTACCAGGGACTCCGGCTTTCACCCCTCCACTTT. Translation gives CASSYQGLRLSPLHF.

This chain links TRBV11-2 with TRBJ1-2; D not certain. Germline CDR1 and CDR2: SGHAT and FQNNGV. Trimming removed 1 base from V and 7 bases from J, with 16 bases in between. CDR3 size: 15 residues. The CDR3 reads CASSLGVTGIGGYTF. CDR3 DNA: TGTGCCAGCAGCTTAGGAGTGACGGGAATCGGTGGCTACACCTTC.

The chain recombines TRBV4-1 with TRBJ1-3, with D unresolved. Germline V CDR1 and CDR2: MGHRA, YSYEKL. V lost 0 bases, J lost 7 bases, and 22 bases lay in between. The CDR3 has 18 residues. The CDR3: CASSQDSAFGQKRNTIYF. CDR3 in DNA: TGCGCCAGCAGCCAAGATTCAGCCTTCGGGCAGAAGAGGAACACCATATATTTT.

The chain employs TRBV7-9 and TRBJ1-5; D is uncertain. The germline gives CDR1 SEHNR, CDR2 FQNEAQ (reference sequence). This CDR3 contains 12 residues. V was shortened by 3 bases and J by 9 bases, with 9 bases between the two germline ends. CDR3 sequence (DNA): TGTGCCAGCAGCTTCGGGGTGCTGCCCCAGCATTTT. Protein sequence: CASSFGVLPQHF.

The chain couples TRBV29-1 to TRBJ2-5, with 15 nucleotides matching TRBD2. V was pared by 7 bases and J by 4 bases, with 4 bases of the junction left unmatched. From germline, CDR1 is SQVTM and CDR2 ANQGSEA. The CDR3 runs 14 residues. The CDR3 is CSGAGLAGGETQYF. The CDR3 coding sequence is TGCAGCGGAGCGGGACTAGCGGGAGGAGAGACCCAGTACTTC.

This clone has a single count. This chain links TRBV5-1 with TRBJ2-1, with D unclear. Trimming took 1 base from V and 9 from J, leaving 14 bases between them. CDR3 size: 14 residues. Per the germline V gene, CDR1 is SGHRS and CDR2 is YFSETQ. CDR3 loop: CASSLNTRVTEQFF. CDR3 in DNA: TGCGCCAGCAGCTTGAACACGCGTGTAACTGAGCAGTTCTTC. The full variable domain, completed using reference TRBV5-1 and TRBJ2-1, is KAGVTQTPRYLIKTRGQQVTLSCSPISGHRSVSWYQQTPGQGLQFLFEYFSETQRNKGNFPGRFSGRQFSNSRSEMNVSTLELGDSALYLCASSLNTRVTEQFFGPGTRLTVL.

The rearrangement uses TRBV30 and TRBJ1-6; a possible D gene is TRBD1 (6 bases). The germline V gene has CDR1 GTSNPN and CDR2 SVGIG (reference sequence). This CDR3 spans 18 amino acids. V lost 3 bases and J 10 bases, leaving 28 bases between the germline ends. CDR3 residues: CAWRLLQGGIRIGSPLHF. For the CDR3, the DNA is TGTGCCTGGAGACTACTACAGGGAGGAATAAGGATTGGGTCACCCCTCCACTTT.

The chain links TRBV5-4 to TRBJ2-1; 11 bases are a match to TRBD2. V dropped 0 bases and J dropped 5; count of bases not matched to a gene: 1. CDR1 is SGHNT and CDR2 is YYREEE in the germline V gene (reference sequence). The CDR3 has 15 amino acids. CDR3 coding DNA: TGTGCCAGCAGCTTGGGGACTAGCGGGCACAATGAGCAGTTCTTC. Its translation is CASSLGTSGHNEQFF.

The chain has TRBV11-1 and TRBJ2-5; 14 bases fit TRBD2. The V gene end was trimmed by 8 bases and the J gene end by 4 bases; junction bases not matched to a gene: 0. This CDR3 region has 13 residues. Germline-derived CDR1 and CDR2 are SGHAT and FQDESV (reference sequence). CDR3 amino acids: CASGLAGGETQYF. CDR3 coding DNA: TGTGCCAGCGGACTAGCGGGGGGAGAGACCCAGTACTTC. The full variable domain, in which reference TRBV11-1 and TRBJ2-5 provide the parts outside the CDR3, is EAEVAQSPRYKITEKSQAVAFWCDPISGHATLYWYRQILGQGPELLVQFQDESVVDDSQLPKDRFSAERLKGVDSTLKIQPAELGDSAMYLCASGLAGGETQYFGPGTRLLVL.

V usage is TRBV5-6 and J usage is TRBJ2-5, with D unclear. Trimming stripped 2 bases from V and 5 bases from J, with 10 bases between. Germline values: CDR1 SGHDT, CDR2 YYEEEE. This CDR3 has 13 residues. The CDR3 DNA sequence: TGTGCCAGCAGCTTCGGCGCCGAGGAGACCCAGTACTTC. This codes for CASSFGAEETQYF.

V is TRBV5-6 and J is TRBJ1-3; weak D call: TRBD1 (5 bases). Germline-derived CDR1 and CDR2 are SGHDT and YYEEEE. V gave up 0 bases and J gave up 2 bases, with 15 bases separating them. This CDR3 is 17 amino acids long. The CDR3 loop is CASSLGPQGGAGNTIYF. The DNA for the CDR3 is TGTGCCAGCAGCTTGGGGCCCCAGGGAGGGGCTGGAAACACCATATATTTT.